The 25 T cell receptor delta chains below were found in one sample sequenced in a study of gamma-delta T cells after stem cell transplantation. TCRdb applied CATT to the RT-PCR reads for clone calling. This sample has some 480 delta-chain clones; approximately 37% occur once, and the top ten carry around 40%. The material sequenced was gamma-delta T cells. Receptors originate from a human donor. It is not recorded whose cells these are; they may come from a transplant donor.

This clone is termed medium-sized (0.01 to 0.1%). A far larger clone is one nucleotide away, so this likely arose from a read error. Other nucleotide sequences from this sample produce the same CDR3. The CDR3 reads CACDNLLGDTPKLIF. CDR3 nucleotides: TGTGCCTGTGACAATCTCCTGGGGGATACGCCTAAACTCATCTTC. The V and J genes are TRDV2 and TRDJ1; TRDD3 aligns across 12 bases. The CDR3 has 15 residues. Germline V lookup: CDR1 GEAIGNYY, CDR2 EKD.

Concerning this clone: This likely stems from a read error, as it lies one base from a far larger clone. J is TRDJ3 and V is TRDV2, with 7 bases matching TRDD3. Germline loops: CDR1 GEAIGNYY, CDR2 EKD. CDR3 length: 25 residues. Written as DNA, the CDR3 is TGTGCCTGTGACACCGTGAGTGGATGGGGGACCCCGCTTCGTTTATCGTCCTGGGACACCCGACAGATATTTTTC. It encodes CACDTVSGWGTPLRLSSWDTRQIFF.

This clone was seen more than once but under ten times. A far more abundant clone sits one base away, making this likely a read error. This rearrangement joins TRDV3 to TRDJ1, with TRDD3 identical over 7 bases. The V gene end was trimmed by 0 bases and the J gene end by 1 base; junction bases not matched to a gene: 5. The CDR3 is made up of 14 amino acids. Germline-derived CDR1 and CDR2 are TVYSNPD and GDNSRS (reference sequence). The CDR3 here is CAFSGDNPTDKLIF. The CDR3 DNA reads TGTGCCTTTAGTGGGGATAACCCCACCGATAAACTCATCTTT. Together with reference TRDV3 and TRDJ1, the CDR3 gives the full variable domain: CDKVTQSSPDQTVASGSEVVLLCTYDTVYSNPDLFWYRIRPDYSFQFVFYGDNSRSEGADFTQGRFSVKHILTQKAFHLVISPVRTEDSATYYCAFSGDNPTDKLIFGKGTRVTVEP.

The gene calls are TRDV2 and TRDJ1; 7 bases are shared with TRDD3. V lost 0 bases to trimming and J lost 4 bases; unmatched junction nucleotides: 10. The CDR3 consists of 16 residues. Germline CDR1 reads GEAIGNYY; CDR2 reads EKD. The CDR3 sequence: CACDTLGVGDYDKLIF. The CDR3 region has the DNA TGTGCCTGTGACACCCTCGGGGTGGGGGACTACGATAAACTCATCTTT.

This clone was seen once. For the CDR3, the DNA is TGTGCCTGTGATCCTCTACTGGGGGATTACACCGATAAACTCATCTTT. It is translated as CACDPLLGDYTDKLIF. V usage is TRDV2 and J usage is TRDJ1; 10 nucleotides line up with TRDD3. Trimming removed 4 bases from V and 0 bases from J; junction bases left unmatched: 7. The CDR3 contains 16 residues. Per germline, CDR1 GEAIGNYY and CDR2 EKD.

This clone is judged large. V usage is TRDV1 and J usage is TRDJ1; D is perhaps TRDD2 or TRDD3 (7 bases each). CDR1 TSWWSYY and CDR2 QGS come from the germline V gene. V lost 2 bases and J lost 2, with 30 bases in between. The CDR3 is 21 amino acids. The DNA of the CDR3 is TGTGCTCTTGGGGAATTGGGCTTCCTATTCGGACTGGGGCCTCCTACCGATAAACTCATCTTT. Translating gives CALGELGFLFGLGPPTDKLIF.

Notes on this clone: A far larger clone is off by one base, so a read error is likely. This chain uses TRDV2 with TRDJ3; 12 bases match TRDD3. The germline gives CDR1 GEAIGNYY, CDR2 EKD. The CDR3 sequence is 20 residues long. The CDR3 sequence is CARDTVLGDTRSWDTRQMFF. CDR3 bases: TGTGCCCGTGACACCGTACTGGGGGATACTCGCTCCTGGGACACCCGACAGATGTTTTTC.

Regarding this clone: This sequence is one base from a far larger clone and is likely a read error. The chain uses TRDV1 and TRDJ1; 9 bases line up with TRDD3. Germline CDR1 reads TSWWSYY; CDR2 reads QGS. Trimming cost V 0 bases and J 8 bases; bases outside gene matches: 25. The CDR3 loop spans 21 amino acids. The CDR3 nucleotides are TGTGCTCTTGGGGAACTCGCCCTACTGGGTATTGCGCCGGGGGATACAGGCAAACTCATCTTT. This translates into CALGELALLGIAPGDTGKLIF.

Concerning this clone itself: A read error may be the cause here, since a much bigger clone is one base away. The chain is built from TRDV1 and TRDJ1; D may match TRDD2 or TRDD3 (9 bases each). The germline CDR1 and CDR2 sequences are TSWWSYY and QGS. This CDR3 has 19 amino acids. V gave up 5 bases and J gave up 5 bases, with 30 bases separating them. The CDR3 DNA follows: TGTGCTCTTGGGCCTTCCTACAATTCTGTACAGGGGGATACTGATAAACTCATCTTT. Its translation is CALGPSYNSVQGDTDKLIF.

Within the sample, this clone is large. The chain combines TRDV1 with TRDJ1, with D possibly being TRDD3 (6 bases). This CDR3 comprises 18 residues. Looked up from germline, CDR1 is TSWWSYY and CDR2 is QGS. Trimming left V 0 bases short and J 0 bases short, with 17 bases between. CDR3 protein: CALGELLGLGFYTDKLIF. CDR3 sequence (DNA): TGTGCTCTTGGGGAACTTCTGGGCCTGGGGTTTTACACCGATAAACTCATCTTT.

Concerning this clone: This is likely an artifact of a read error, given a far larger clone one base away. The chain uses TRDV2 and TRDJ1, with 12 bases aligning to TRDD3. This CDR3 region has 19 residues. The germline V gene encodes CDR1 GEAIGNYY and CDR2 EKD. CDR3 sequence (DNA): TGTGCCTATGACACCATTCTACTGGGGGATACAGAAGGGACGGGTAAACTCATCTTT. Its translation is CAYDTILLGDTEGTGKLIF.

A note on this clone: This clone may be a read error of a much larger clone one base away. The rearrangement links TRDV1 to TRDJ1, with D perhaps matching TRDD2 (9 bases). Deletions cut 1 base from V and 3 bases from J, with 36 bases between. CDR3 length: 23 residues. The germline V gene encodes CDR1 TSWWSYY and CDR2 QGS. CDR3 DNA sequence: TGTGCTCTTGGGGAACAACCCTTCCTACCCCCTGTACTGGGGGTTCCCGTATCCGATAAACTCATCTTT. This encodes CALGEQPFLPPVLGVPVSDKLIF.

This clone ranks as large. V and J are TRDV1 and TRDJ1, with 8 bases lining up with TRDD3. The CDR3 totals 20 residues. Germline assignment: CDR1 TSWWSYY and CDR2 QGS. With V trimmed by 6 bases and J by 0 bases, 21 bases remained unmatched. CDR3 sequence: CALGLPLDLLGVKYTDKLIF. Here the CDR3 DNA reads TGTGCTCTTGGACTACCTCTTGACCTACTGGGGGTCAAGTACACCGATAAACTCATCTTT.

The chain has TRDV2 and TRDJ3; 11 bases are a match to TRDD3. Trimming took 3 bases from V and 0 from J; bases not matched to a gene: 9. The CDR3 extends over 20 amino acids. CDR1 is GEAIGNYY and CDR2 is EKD in the germline V gene. CDR3 sequence (DNA): TGTGCCTGTGACCCCATACTGGGGGATATGCCCTCCTGGGACACCCGACAGATGTTTTTC. It specifies CACDPILGDMPSWDTRQMFF.

This clone qualifies as large. This chain uses TRDV1 with TRDJ1; perhaps TRDD2 as D (9 bases). The CDR3 is 23 amino acids. Trimming left V 1 base short and J 3 bases short, with 36 bases between. The germline V gene encodes CDR1 TSWWSYY and CDR2 QGS. CDR3 sequence (DNA): TGTGCTCTTGGGGAACAACCCTTCCTACCCCTTGTACTGGGGGTTCCCGTATCCGATAAACTCATCTTT. It encodes CALGEQPFLPLVLGVPVSDKLIF.

This clone has only one observation. This likely traces to a read error, being one base from a far larger clone. This specimen includes other DNA sequences encoding the same CDR3. J is TRDJ1 and V is TRDV1; D unresolved. Germline CDR1 TSWWSYY, CDR2 QGS. This CDR3 contains 13 residues. CDR3 DNA sequence: TGTGCTCTTGGGGAACTCAGAACGGGTAAACTCATCTTC. This gives the protein CALGELRTGKLIF.

As concerns this clone: With a far larger clone one base away, a read error is the likely cause. Other nucleotide sequences from this sample produce the same CDR3. The chain combines TRDV2 with TRDJ1; D unresolved. Germline V gene lookup returns CDR1 GEAIGNYY and CDR2 EKD. This CDR3 has 17 amino acids. Trimming took 0 bases from V and 3 from J, leaving 19 bases between them. The CDR3 loop is CACDTVGVFYGADKLIF. CDR3 DNA: TGTGCCTGTGACACCGTAGGGGTTTTCTACGGAGCCGATAAACTCATCTTT.

By sample share, this clone is medium-sized. V and J are TRDV3 and TRDJ1; 9 bases match TRDD3. Germline V gives CDR1 TVYSNPD, CDR2 GDNSRS (reference sequence). V lost 1 base, J lost 5 bases, and 11 bases stayed unmatched. CDR3 size: 15 residues. CDR3 bases: TGTGCCTTTACCCGCCGCGTTACTGGGGGAGATAAACTCATCTTT. As protein: CAFTRRVTGGDKLIF. Based on the CDR3 plus reference TRDV3 and TRDJ1, the full variable domain is CDKVTQSSPDQTVASGSEVVLLCTYDTVYSNPDLFWYRIRPDYSFQFVFYGDNSRSEGADFTQGRFSVKHILTQKAFHLVISPVRTEDSATYYCAFTRRVTGGDKLIFGKGTRVTVEP.

Comments on this clone: This likely came from a read error, as a far larger clone is one base away. The same CDR3 also results from other DNA sequences found in this sample. This rearrangement joins TRDV1 to TRDJ1, with 11 bases matching TRDD3. This CDR3 is built from 21 residues. Germline V gene lookup returns CDR1 TSWWSYY and CDR2 QGS. This CDR3 is CALGELALLGIALGDTGKLIF. DNA of the CDR3: TGTGCTCTTGGAGAACTCGCCCTACTGGGTATTGCGCTGGGGGATACAGGCAAACTCATCTTT.

This clone has only a few counts. A far larger clone is only one base removed, so a read error is likely. The V and J genes are TRDV2 and TRDJ1; D possibly corresponds to TRDD3 (5 bases). The CDR3 consists of 12 residues. Trimming removed 8 bases from V and 7 bases from J, with 16 bases in between. Germline V CDR1 and CDR2: GEAIGNYY, EKD. Here the CDR3 reads CASPGATPKLIF. The DNA for the CDR3 is TGTGCCTCCCCGGGGGCTACCCCTAAACTCATCTTT.

Remarks on this clone: Only one base separates this from a far larger clonotype, so it likely reflects a read error. Other DNA sequences in the same sample also yield this CDR3. The chain carries TRDV2 and TRDJ1; D not certain. CDR1 GEAIGNYY and CDR2 EKD come from the germline V gene. The CDR3 loop spans 14 amino acids. The CDR3 protein is CAITELGNTDKLIF. CDR3 coding DNA: TGCGCCATCACCGAGCTCGGGAACACCGATAAACTCATCTTT.

This clone was counted a few times. Since a far larger clone is one base different, this is likely a read error. The same CDR3 also results from other DNA sequences found in this sample. This chain uses TRDV3 with TRDJ1; D not resolved. Germline CDR1 TVYSNPD, CDR2 GDNSRS (reference sequence). Trimming shortened V by 0 bases and J by 0 bases, and 11 bases separated the two germline ends. The CDR3 spans 14 residues. The CDR3 reads CAFSGDNHTDKLIF. The CDR3 region has the DNA TGTGCCTTTAGTGGAGATAACCACACCGATAAACTCATCTTT. Full variable domain (remainder filled in from reference TRDV3 and TRDJ1): CDKVTQSSPDQTVASGSEVVLLCTYDTVYSNPDLFWYRIRPDYSFQFVFYGDNSRSEGADFTQGRFSVKHILTQKAFHLVISPVRTEDSATYYCAFSGDNHTDKLIFGKGTRVTVEP.

This chain's CDR3 is CACDRLPSTSGGYHDKLIF. CDR3 nucleotide sequence: TGTGCCTGTGACAGGCTTCCGAGCACCAGCGGGGGATACCACGATAAACTCATCTTT. The chain is built from TRDV2 and TRDJ1; TRDD3 matches at 9 bases. CDR3 length: 19 residues. CDR1 and CDR2 (germline): GEAIGNYY, EKD. The ends lost 2 bases at V and 4 bases at J; junction bases unmatched: 19.

The chain recombines TRDV2 with TRDJ3; TRDD3 matches at 9 bases. Germline V gene sequence: CDR1 GEAIGNYY, CDR2 EKD. The CDR3 contains 19 residues. J lost 1 base, V lost 2 bases, and 8 bases had no gene match. The CDR3 sequence is CACDNWGTPGSWDTRQMFF. DNA for the CDR3: TGTGCCTGTGACAACTGGGGGACACCTGGGTCCTGGGACACCCGACAGATGTTTTTC.

This clone was detected only a few times. A single base is all that separates this from a far larger clone, so a read error is likely. CDR3: CAFYTVGGWVTDKLIF. The CDR3, as DNA: TGTGCCTTTTACACGGTGGGGGGCTGGGTCACCGATAAACTCATCTTT. The chain recombines TRDV3 with TRDJ1, with D perhaps matching TRDD3 (6 bases). Germline lookup yields CDR1 TVYSNPD and CDR2 GDNSRS (reference sequence). Trimming pared 2 bases from V and 1 base from J, leaving 20 bases between. The CDR3 consists of 16 residues.